These 13 T cell receptor beta chains were all obtained from the same sample, sequenced in a study of blood T cell repertoires in COVID-19 (dated by TCRdb to between 2020 and 2021). Preparation of the library involved the immunoSEQ multiplex PCR assay. The table was pulled from immuneACCESS by TCRdb, which kept in-frame rearrangements only. Such tables lose some clones; where checked, under half of the loss comes from unresolved V genes, and the rest has no known cause. The sample table records more than 150,000 clones; under 90% of these occur just once. Roughly 8.6% of the sample is held by the ten biggest clonotypes. What was sequenced was PBMCs or T cells enriched from blood (not recorded which). The receptors come from a woman between 50 and 59 years old who had recovered from COVID-19.

The V and J genes are TRBV4-3 and TRBJ2-2, with TRBD1 as a possible D gene (6 bases). The CDR3 consists of 16 residues. With 3 bases removed from V and 5 bases from J, the gap between germline ends came to 16 bases. CDR1 and CDR2 (germline): LGHNA, YSLEER. The CDR3 loop reads CASSQQGLSRTGELFF. The CDR3 DNA sequence: TGCGCCAGCAGCCAGCAGGGGCTCTCGCGGACCGGGGAGCTGTTTTTT.

The chain links TRBV5-1 to TRBJ1-4; no reliable D call. This CDR3 spans 13 amino acids. Trimming shortened V by 0 bases and J by 7 bases, and 7 bases separated the two germline ends. Germline V gene lookup returns CDR1 SGHRS and CDR2 YFSETQ. CDR3 amino acids: CASSLVAAEKLFF. The CDR3 DNA is TGCGCCAGCAGCTTGGTGGCGGCTGAAAAACTGTTTTTT.

A word on this clone: Other nucleotide sequences from this sample produce the same CDR3. The V gene is TRBV7-2, the J gene TRBJ1-5; D ambiguous. CDR3 size: 15 residues. Trimming removed 0 bases at V and 3 bases at J, with 9 bases between. Per germline, CDR1 SGHTA and CDR2 FQGNSA. The CDR3, as DNA: TGTGCCAGCAGCTTAGCGCCGGGGTCCAATCAGCCCCAGCATTTT. The encoded protein is CASSLAPGSNQPQHF.

The V call is TRBV7-6, the J call TRBJ2-7; 8 nucleotides line up with TRBD1. The CDR3 has 14 residues. The V gene's germline CDR1 is SGHVS and CDR2 FNYEAQ. The V and J ends lost 6 bases and 2 bases, in that order; junction bases with no gene match: 6. The CDR3 DNA is TGTGCCAGCAGTTCAGGACAGGGTGCCTACGAGCAGTACTTC. Residues: CASSSGQGAYEQYF.

This rearrangement joins TRBV7-8 to TRBJ1-4; the match to TRBD1 covers 7 bases. The CDR3 is 18 amino acids. The junction had 16 bases not matched to a gene; V was cut back by 5 bases and J by 4 bases. Germline V lookup: CDR1 SGHVS, CDR2 FQNEAQ. CDR3 residues: CASSVPRGPGGGNEKLFF. CDR3 sequence (DNA): TGTGCCAGCAGCGTACCGAGGGGGCCCGGGGGCGGTAATGAAAAACTGTTTTTT.

This chain links TRBV2 with TRBJ2-2, with TRBD1 identical over 8 bases. Trimming removed 4 bases from V and 4 bases from J; junction bases left unmatched: 2. The germline CDR1 and CDR2 sequences are SNHLY and FYNNEI. The CDR3 has 14 amino acids. The CDR3 bases are TGTGCCAGCAGTGTGGGACAGGTCACCGGGGAGCTGTTTTTT. This codes for CASSVGQVTGELFF. Complete variable domain (other parts from reference TRBV2 and TRBJ2-2): EPEVTQTPSHQVTQMGQEVILRCVPISNHLYFYWYRQILGQKVEFLVSFYNNEISEKSEIFDDQFSVERPDGSNFTLKIRSTKLEDSAMYFCASSVGQVTGELFFGEGSRLTVL.

V gene TRBV7-9 combines with J gene TRBJ2-1; 7 bases align to TRBD1. From germline, CDR1 is SEHNR and CDR2 FQNEAQ (reference sequence). V dropped 5 bases and J dropped 4; count of bases not matched to a gene: 8. The CDR3 is made up of 15 amino acids. The CDR3 spells CASSLRTGFYNEQFF. The CDR3 DNA sequence: TGTGCCAGCAGCCTACGGACAGGATTTTACAATGAGCAGTTCTTC.

The chain uses TRBV18 and TRBJ1-1; TRBD1 agrees at 7 bases. V was clipped by 0 bases and J by 5 bases; unmatched bases: 6. Per the germline V gene, CDR1 is KGHSH and CDR2 is LQKENI. This CDR3 contains 15 residues. CDR3: CASSPPRQGRTEAFF. DNA for the CDR3: TGTGCCAGCTCACCACCCCGACAGGGTCGAACTGAAGCTTTCTTT.

A few counts support this clone. V gene TRBV19 combines with J gene TRBJ1-5; a weak D match, TRBD1 (6 bases). The V end lost 6 bases, the J end lost 2 bases, and 14 bases lay between the germline ends. This CDR3 is 15 amino acids long. Germline V gives CDR1 LNHDA, CDR2 SQIVND (reference sequence). CDR3 loop: CASSTSGGGNQPQHF. The CDR3 nucleotides read TGTGCCAGTAGCACCTCTGGGGGCGGCAATCAGCCCCAGCATTTT.

This clone occurred a few times. This chain joins TRBV7-2 and TRBJ2-3, with TRBD2 matching over 10 bases. J lost 1 base, V lost 6 bases, and 4 bases had no gene match. CDR1 and CDR2 (germline): SGHTA, FQGNSA. The CDR3 totals 15 residues. The CDR3 bases are TGTGCCAGCAGTCCTCTAGCGGGGGGCACAGATACGCAGTATTTT. Its translation: CASSPLAGGTDTQYF.

This chain connects TRBV7-2 to TRBJ2-5; no firm D call. The CDR3 consists of 12 residues. Trimming cost V 7 bases and J 1 base, with 7 bases left between them. The V gene's germline CDR1 is SGHTA and CDR2 FQGNSA. CDR3 amino acids: CASTLTQETQYF. For the CDR3, the DNA is TGTGCCAGCACCCTAACCCAAGAGACCCAGTACTTC.

The sample holds one count of this clone. This chain joins TRBV9 and TRBJ2-1; 10 nucleotides agree with TRBD2. V lost 3 bases to trimming and J lost 10 bases; unmatched junction nucleotides: 7. The CDR3 has 14 residues. Germline loops: CDR1 SGDLS, CDR2 YYNGEE. The CDR3: CASSASGGAVEQFF. The CDR3 nucleotides read TGTGCCAGCAGCGCGAGCGGGGGGGCAGTCGAGCAGTTCTTC.

The chain links TRBV19 to TRBJ2-6, with D unclear. From germline, CDR1 is LNHDA and CDR2 SQIVND (reference sequence). The V gene lost 1 base and the J gene lost 0 bases, with 4 bases spanning the gap. The CDR3 contains 15 residues. CDR3 sequence reads: CASSIAVSGANVLTF. The CDR3 nucleotides read TGTGCCAGTAGTATAGCGGTCTCTGGGGCCAACGTCCTGACTTTC.